This T cell receptor (beta chain) derives from a study of T cell responses to AZD1222 COVID-19 vaccine. TCRdb's table, derived via immunoSEQ multiplex PCR, lists solely in-frame clones and lacks some. The repertoire has fewer than 120,000 clones, about 95% of them found once; the top ten carry 2.9%. Study outcomes and limitations: Sampling captured repertoires only after the peak T cell response. Baseline serostatus was positive in only six or seven AZD1222 recipients.

CDR3 length equals 11 residues. V dropped 5 bases and J dropped 7 bases, with 8 bases sitting between them. A word on this clone: Antigen: not known.

The sequence was collected from an adult who received the AZD1222 COVID-19 vaccine. The chain carries TRBV12-3 or TRBV12-4 and TRBJ1-2; D gene ambiguous. The sequencing here drew on peripheral blood, taken 28 days after the second AZD1222 dose. The CDR3: CASSPGLGYTF. The CDR3 coding sequence is TGTGCCAGCAGTCCGGGCCTTGGCTACACCTTC.